One and the same sample provided the 25 T cell receptor beta chains below, sequenced in a study of CD8 T cells in Susac syndrome. About 0.5 to 1 ug RNA was reverse transcribed with random hexamers. TCRdb reanalysed the immunoSEQ multiplex PCR reads using MiXCR and keeps one entry per CDR3 protein. The sample includes 2,000 or so distinct CDR3 sequences, 69% of them seen just once. For TEMRA sorting, memory subsets were defined by CD27 and CD45RA staining. Sample: CD8+ TEMRA cells from PBMCs. The subset denotes: FACS-sorted terminally differentiated effector memory CD8+ T cells re-expressing CD45RA (CD8+ TEMRA). These receptors all stem from a human donor with Susac syndrome.

The rearrangement joins TRBV28 to TRBJ2-7, with 7 bases aligning to TRBD1. The trim removed 4 bases at V and 5 bases at J, leaving 8 bases unmatched. CDR3 length: 14 amino acids. Germline CDR1 MDHEN, CDR2 SYDVKM. Written as DNA, the CDR3 is TGTGCCAGCAGTTCCGGACAGGCGAACGACGAGCAGTACTTC. Protein sequence: CASSSGQANDEQYF.

This chain uses TRBV25-1 with TRBJ1-2; 12 bases line up with TRBD1. The CDR3 sequence is 13 residues long. With 5 bases clipped from V and 6 bases from J, the junction kept 1 base outside the gene matches. The germline V gene encodes CDR1 MGHDK and CDR2 SYGVNS. The DNA of the CDR3 is TGTGCCAGCAGTTGGGACAGGGGGCATGGCTACACCTTC. Its translation: CASSWDRGHGYTF.

This clonotype was recorded a few times. The chain couples TRBV4-3 to TRBJ2-1; 13 nucleotides match TRBD2. Germline V gene data show CDR1 as LGHNA and CDR2 as YSLEER. This CDR3 is 17 amino acids long. V shed 4 bases and J 3 bases; nucleotides not matched to a gene: 6. CDR3 nucleotide sequence: TGCGCCAGCAGCCCGGGACTAGCGGGGACCTTCTACAATGAGCAGTTCTTC. Translated: CASSPGLAGTFYNEQFF.

The chain is built from TRBV4-3 and TRBJ1-5; D is undetermined. Trimming stripped 0 bases from V and 1 base from J, with 13 bases between. The CDR3 is 17 residues long. Germline values: CDR1 LGHNA, CDR2 YSLEER. The CDR3: CASSQDWIPGSNQPQHF. The DNA for the CDR3 is TGCGCCAGCAGCCAAGATTGGATCCCCGGGAGCAATCAGCCCCAGCATTTT.

CDR3 in DNA: TGTGCCAGCAGTCTTGACATGTCCTCTGGAAACACCATATATTTT. This gives the protein CASSLDMSSGNTIYF. The gene calls are TRBV28 and TRBJ1-3; D remains unclear. The CDR3 loop spans 15 amino acids. V dropped 5 bases and J dropped 0 bases, with 11 bases sitting between them. CDR1 is MDHEN, CDR2 SYDVKM, per germline.

This clonotype came up a few times. The rearrangement links TRBV27 to TRBJ1-4; 12 bases are shared with TRBD1. Germline-derived CDR1 and CDR2 are MNHEY and SMNVEV (reference sequence). The V gene end was trimmed by 5 bases and the J gene end by 8 bases; junction bases not matched to a gene: 9. The CDR3 extends over 16 amino acids. CDR3 nucleotides: TGTGCCAGCAGTCCCCCCGGGACAGGGGGCGAGGAAAAACTGTTTTTT. It specifies CASSPPGTGGEEKLFF.

This chain links TRBV7-2 with TRBJ2-5; 7 nucleotides line up with TRBD2. The CDR3 runs to 15 residues. V lost 1 base and J lost 1; bases outside the gene matches: 3. The germline V gene encodes CDR1 SGHTA and CDR2 FQGNSA. Here the CDR3 DNA reads TGTGCCAGCAGCTTAGGGGGGGGTCCCCAAGAGACCCAGTACTTC. This translates into CASSLGGGPQETQYF.

This clonotype was seen more than once but under ten times. The J gene is TRBJ2-2, the V gene TRBV28; no firm D call. The germline gives CDR1 MDHEN, CDR2 SYDVKM. Trimming cost V 3 bases and J 1 base, with 6 bases left between them. This CDR3 is 14 amino acids long. The CDR3 DNA reads as TGTGCCAGCAGTTTTGGCCTGAACACCGGGGAGCTGTTTTTT. Protein sequence: CASSFGLNTGELFF.

The chain links TRBV28 to TRBJ1-4; no firm D call. V was trimmed by 4 bases and J by 5 bases, leaving 5 bases between them. In germline, CDR1 is MDHEN, CDR2 SYDVKM. The CDR3 consists of 12 residues. This CDR3 is CASSSMNEKLFF. As DNA, the CDR3 is TGTGCCAGCAGTTCCATGAATGAAAAACTGTTTTTT.

The V gene is TRBV13, the J gene TRBJ1-2; D is perhaps TRBD1 (5 bases). This CDR3 is built from 15 residues. Germline V CDR1 and CDR2: PRHDT, FYEKMQ (reference sequence). With 0 bases removed from V and 6 bases from J, the gap between germline ends came to 14 bases. CDR3: CASSLGPGPRDGYTF. In DNA, the CDR3 is TGTGCCAGCAGCTTAGGGCCGGGGCCTCGGGATGGCTACACCTTC.

Only one count was recorded for this clonotype. At one boundary the junction diverges from the germline segment, which might be a read error. The chain uses TRBV28 and TRBJ2-5; 9 nucleotides line up with TRBD2. Germline V gene sequence: CDR1 MDHEN, CDR2 SYDVKM. This CDR3 region has 18 residues. CDR3 region: CARSAPVTAGGVQETQYF. Here the CDR3 DNA reads TGTGCCCGCAGTGCCCCGGTTACGGCGGGGGGGGTCCAAGAGACCCAGTACTTC.

CDR3 loop: CSATPFTYNEQFF. The CDR3 region has the DNA TGCAGTGCTACTCCGTTCACCTACAATGAGCAGTTCTTC. The V call is TRBV20-1, the J call TRBJ2-1; D unresolved. V was pared by 4 bases and J by 2 bases, with 9 bases between. The CDR3 covers 13 residues. Germline V gene lookup returns CDR1 DFQATT and CDR2 SNEGSKA (reference sequence).

In this sample, this clonotype is large. This rearrangement joins TRBV11-2 to TRBJ2-3, with 8 bases identical to TRBD2. V gave up 5 bases and J gave up 1 base; unmatched junction bases: 5. Germline loops: CDR1 SGHAT, CDR2 FQNNGV. The CDR3 loop spans 15 amino acids. The CDR3 region is CASSLQRGRTDTQYF. CDR3 in DNA: TGTGCCAGCAGCCTTCAGCGGGGGCGCACAGATACGCAGTATTTT.

This clonotype has only one observation. The V call is TRBV20-1, the J call TRBJ2-5, with 10 bases identical to TRBD2. V was clipped by 2 bases and J by 3 bases; unmatched bases: 3. The CDR3 totals 14 residues. Germline V gene sequence: CDR1 DFQATT, CDR2 SNEGSKA (reference sequence). The CDR3 region has the DNA TGCAGTGCTAGAAGCGGGGGGGCCGAAGAGACCCAGTACTTC. Translation: CSARSGGAEETQYF.

Details on this clonotype: An end of the junction differs from the germline gene, which may be a read error. The rearrangement links TRBV15 to TRBJ2-2; 9 bases are shared with TRBD2. CDR1 is LNHNV and CDR2 is YYDKDF in the germline V gene (reference sequence). The CDR3 loop spans 21 amino acids. DNA of the CDR3: TGCGCCACCAGCAGAGAACGGGAGGGGATTGGCGGGGGGGCACAGACCGGGGAGCTGTTTTTT. Protein product: CATSREREGIGGGAQTGELFF.

The CDR3: CASSYSREGASYEQYV. The CDR3 DNA reads TGTGCCAGCAGTTACTCGAGGGAGGGGGCTTCCTACGAGCAGTACGTC. The genes are TRBV6-2 or TRBV6-3 and TRBJ2-7, with D possibly called TRBD1 or TRBD2 (7 bases each). Germline CDR1 reads MNHEY; CDR2 reads SVGEGT. The ends were cut back, 0 bases at V and 1 base at J, with 13 bases in the middle. The CDR3 runs 16 residues.

The chain carries TRBV6-5 and TRBJ2-1; the match to TRBD2 covers 9 bases. From germline, CDR1 is MNHEY and CDR2 SVGAGI. CDR3 size: 15 residues. Germline trimming cut 2 bases from V and 10 bases from J; bases unmatched to any gene: 9. This CDR3 is CASSYLWGLAGEQFF. CDR3 DNA sequence: TGTGCCAGCAGTTACCTCTGGGGGCTAGCGGGGGAGCAGTTCTTC.

J is TRBJ2-1 and V is TRBV3-1; unclear D gene. The germline V and J ends were trimmed by 5 bases and 5 bases, with 22 bases remaining between them. Germline loops: CDR1 LGHDT, CDR2 YNNKEL (reference sequence). The CDR3 is 17 amino acids. The CDR3 loop is CASSEKFHFHSDNEQFF. CDR3 coding DNA: TGTGCCAGCAGCGAAAAGTTCCATTTCCATTCCGACAATGAGCAGTTCTTC.

V usage is TRBV20-1 and J usage is TRBJ1-5, with D possibly being TRBD1 (6 bases). The CDR3 sequence is 15 residues long. The germline V gene encodes CDR1 DFQATT and CDR2 SNEGSKA (reference sequence). Deletions cut 5 bases from V and 2 bases from J, with 16 bases between. The CDR3 loop reads CSALTGGAGNQPQHF. CDR3 DNA: TGCAGTGCTCTCACCGGGGGGGCGGGCAATCAGCCCCAGCATTTT.

The V gene is TRBV28, the J gene TRBJ1-2; D might be TRBD1 (5 bases). Germline V CDR1 and CDR2: MDHEN, SYDVKM. The CDR3 runs 15 residues. The CDR3: CGSSLLTLGVGGYTF. The CDR3 DNA reads as TGTGGGAGCAGTTTGTTGACTTTAGGGGTGGGAGGCTACACCTTC.

V and J are TRBV6-4 and TRBJ2-3; 8 nucleotides align to TRBD2. V gave up 4 bases and J gave up 3 bases; unmatched junction bases: 0. The CDR3 is made up of 13 amino acids. Germline CDR1 reads MRHNA; CDR2 reads SNTAGT. CDR3 in amino acids: CASSAGGTDTQYF. Here the CDR3 DNA reads TGTGCCAGCAGTGCGGGGGGGACAGATACGCAGTATTTT.

This clonotype was seen only once. The gene calls are TRBV27 and TRBJ1-1; 9 nucleotides line up with TRBD1. V was clipped by 4 bases and J by 12 bases; unmatched bases: 6. Germline CDR1 MNHEY, CDR2 SMNVEV (reference sequence). This CDR3 contains 12 residues. In nucleotides, the CDR3 is TGTGCCAGCAGTTATGGACAGGGGAGGACTTTCTTT. Translating it yields CASSYGQGRTFF.

J is TRBJ2-1 and V is TRBV2; possible D gene TRBD2, 6 bases. The CDR3 runs to 15 residues. V was pared by 3 bases and J by 6 bases, with 15 bases between. Looked up from germline, CDR1 is SNHLY and CDR2 is FYNNEI. The CDR3 region has the DNA TGTGCCAGCAGTGATCCCCCCCGGAGGGCCAATGAGCAGTTCTTC. It yields the protein CASSDPPRRANEQFF.

This chain joins TRBV11-2 and TRBJ2-1, with 9 positions matching TRBD2. There are 18 residues in the CDR3. Trimming took 0 bases from V and 4 from J; bases not matched to a gene: 10. Germline V gene sequence: CDR1 SGHAT, CDR2 FQNNGV. CDR3 sequence: CASSLETSGGMTYNEQFF. For the CDR3, the DNA is TGTGCCAGCAGCTTAGAGACAAGCGGGGGGATGACATACAATGAGCAGTTCTTC. The variable domain in full, with the rest retrieved from reference TRBV11-2 and TRBJ2-1, is EAGVAQSPRYKIIEKRQSVAFWCNPISGHATLYWYQQILGQGPKLLIQFQNNGVVDDSQLPKDRFSAERLKGVDSTLKIQPAKLEDSAVYLCASSLETSGGMTYNEQFFGPGTRLTVL.

The CDR3 nucleotides are TGTGCCAGCAGCTTAGCGTACAGGGAGAGCTACACCTTC. Encoded protein: CASSLAYRESYTF. The J gene is TRBJ1-2, the V gene TRBV7-9, with D possibly being TRBD1 (6 bases). This CDR3 comprises 13 residues. V was shortened by 0 bases and J by 9 bases, with 11 bases between the two germline ends. The germline V gene encodes CDR1 SEHNR and CDR2 FQNEAQ (reference sequence).